These 6 T cell receptor beta chains share one sample of origin, sequenced in a study of blood T cells in healthy people across ages. Alongside a J-beta primer mix, a sample-barcoded 5' primer served in a second PCR lasting 7 to 11 cycles. TCRdb re-derived calls from the 5' RACE reads in MiXCR, one entry per CDR3 protein. The sample carries roughly 1,500,000 distinct CDR3 sequences, around 36% recorded once. Material: blood. The receptors stem from a woman younger than 45 in good health.

The chain uses TRBV7-2 and TRBJ1-4; D might be TRBD1 (5 bases). V was pared by 4 bases and J by 5 bases, with 11 bases between. CDR3 length: 14 amino acids. Germline V gene lookup returns CDR1 SGHTA and CDR2 FQGNSA. The CDR3 here is CASSSQESNEKLFF. CDR3 DNA sequence: TGTGCCAGCAGCTCACAGGAATCAAATGAAAAACTGTTTTTT.

This chain connects TRBV7-9 to TRBJ2-4, with D possibly being TRBD1 or TRBD2 (5 bases each). From germline, CDR1 is SEHNR and CDR2 FQNEAQ (reference sequence). The length of the CDR3 is 12 residues. V was shortened by 4 bases and J by 13 bases, with 14 bases between the two germline ends. The CDR3 region has the DNA TGTGCCAGCAGCTATTCCCCCAGGGAGCAGTACTTC. As protein: CASSYSPREQYF.

Turning to this clonotype: A far larger clone is one nucleotide away, so this likely arose from a read error. The chain uses TRBV7-2 and TRBJ2-7, with 8 bases matching TRBD1. V trimming: 4 bases; J trimming: 5 bases; junction bases outside the gene matches: 7. The CDR3 covers 14 residues. Per the germline V gene, CDR1 is SGHTA and CDR2 is FQGNSA. For the CDR3, the DNA is TGTGCCAGCAGCTCAGGACAGGGATCCCACGAGCAGTACTTC. Protein: CASSSGQGSHEQYF.

The CDR3 DNA reads as TGCGCCAGCAGCTTTCTTACAGGGAAGAGCTCCTACAATGAGCAGTTCTTC. Its translation: CASSFLTGKSSYNEQFF. V gene TRBV5-1 combines with J gene TRBJ2-1; D is perhaps TRBD1 (6 bases). CDR1 is SGHRS, CDR2 YFSETQ, per germline. This CDR3 spans 17 amino acids. The V end was cut by 2 bases, the J end by 0 bases, with 15 bases between.

The CDR3 region has the DNA TGCAGCGTATCGGCAGGGAGAGCTCTTCCTAGCACAGATACGCAGTATTTT. Translation gives CSVSAGRALPSTDTQYF. The chain employs TRBV29-1 and TRBJ2-3; the D gene could be TRBD1 or TRBD2 (5 bases each). Germline-derived CDR1 and CDR2 are SQVTM and ANQGSEA. The CDR3 spans 17 residues. V was cut by 6 bases and J by 0 bases, with 22 bases left in between.

The table lists this clonotype with a few counts. This rearrangement joins TRBV7-9 to TRBJ2-5; D is perhaps TRBD2 (7 bases). CDR3 length: 16 amino acids. Germline V gene lookup returns CDR1 SEHNR and CDR2 FQNEAQ (reference sequence). Trimming took 3 bases from V and 2 from J, leaving 16 bases between them. The CDR3 here is CASSFRGGGAQETQYF. DNA of the CDR3: TGTGCCAGCAGCTTCCGGGGAGGGGGGGCTCAAGAGACCCAGTACTTC. Full variable domain (remainder filled in from reference TRBV7-9 and TRBJ2-5): DTGVSQNPRHKITKRGQNVTFRCDPISEHNRLYWYRQTLGQGPEFLTYFQNEAQLEKSRLLSDRFSAERPKGSFSTLEIQRTEQGDSAMYLCASSFRGGGAQETQYFGPGTRLLVL.